A single sample is the source of the 25 T cell receptor beta chains below, sequenced in a study of post-analysis software for immune sequencing data. Study conclusions and caveats: In patients, TRBV5-6, TRBV5-1 and TRBV20-1 belonged to five or six TRBV segments found more frequently than in controls.

Sequencing libraries made from TCR beta cDNA carried unique molecular identifiers. MiXCR was run by TCRdb on the PCR reads, yielding one entry per CDR3 protein. The sample lists roughly 400,000 distinct CDR3 sequences; about 39% were seen once. Their antigens are not known. What was sequenced was blood. These receptors all come from a girl aged 2 to 9 with multiple sclerosis.

The chain has TRBV4-2 and TRBJ2-2; tentatively, D is TRBD1 (6 bases). The V end was cut by 1 base, the J end by 1 base, with 7 bases between. From germline, CDR1 is LGHNA and CDR2 YNFKEQ. The CDR3 covers 15 residues. For the CDR3, the DNA is TGTGCCAGCAGCCAAGCCAGGGGGAACACCGGGGAGCTGTTTTTT. Residues: CASSQARGNTGELFF.

This clonotype turned up a few times. V gene TRBV28 combines with J gene TRBJ1-1; TRBD1 matches 7 bases. With 7 bases clipped from V and 4 bases from J, the junction kept 12 bases outside the gene matches. CDR3 length: 15 residues. CDR1 and CDR2 (germline): MDHEN, SYDVKM. CDR3 sequence (DNA): TGTGCCAGCATTTCTGGAGGGGGCTTGGGCACTGAAGCTTTCTTT. Translated: CASISGGGLGTEAFF. Combining the CDR3 with reference TRBV28 and TRBJ1-1 gives the whole variable domain DVKVTQSSRYLVKRTGEKVFLECVQDMDHENMFWYRQDPGLGLRLIYFSYDVKMKEKGDIPEGYSVSREKKERFSLILESASTNQTSMYLCASISGGGLGTEAFFGQGTRLTVV.

The chain combines TRBV3-1 with TRBJ2-1; no clear D gene. Germline values: CDR1 LGHDT, CDR2 YNNKEL (reference sequence). There are 12 residues in the CDR3. Between the trimmed V and J ends, which lost 5 bases and 8 bases, there was a span of 10 bases. CDR3 protein: CASSFSWDEQFF. The DNA of the CDR3 is TGTGCCAGCAGCTTTTCATGGGATGAGCAGTTCTTC.

This clonotype was detected only a few times. The chain employs TRBV19 and TRBJ2-1; D uncertain. Germline V gene sequence: CDR1 LNHDA, CDR2 SQIVND (reference sequence). V lost 1 base and J lost 8, with 9 bases in between. This CDR3 comprises 13 residues. DNA of the CDR3: TGTGCCAGTAGTATAGTGGCTACGCATGAGCAGTTCTTC. Translation gives CASSIVATHEQFF.

V usage is TRBV7-2 and J usage is TRBJ2-1; maybe TRBD2 (5 bases). The V and J ends lost 5 bases and 10 bases respectively, with 18 bases between them. The CDR3 consists of 14 residues. Germline V lookup: CDR1 SGHTA, CDR2 FQGNSA. CDR3 protein: CASSRSDWLDEQFF. DNA of the CDR3: TGTGCCAGCAGCCGATCGGACTGGTTGGACGAGCAGTTCTTC.

V gene TRBV3-1 combines with J gene TRBJ1-4, with TRBD1 as a possible D gene (5 bases). The V and J ends lost 0 bases and 7 bases respectively, with 21 bases between them. The CDR3 consists of 18 residues. The germline gives CDR1 LGHDT, CDR2 YNNKEL (reference sequence). The chain's CDR3 is CASSQDMVGGRAFEKLFF. For the CDR3, the DNA is TGTGCCAGCAGCCAAGATATGGTTGGGGGACGTGCATTTGAAAAACTGTTTTTT.

V gene TRBV13 combines with J gene TRBJ1-6; D gene unclear. The germline CDR1 and CDR2 sequences are PRHDT and FYEKMQ (reference sequence). The CDR3 contains 15 residues. The ends were cut back, 0 bases at V and 7 bases at J, with 10 bases in the middle. CDR3: CASSLGVAPNSPLHF. CDR3 nucleotide sequence: TGTGCCAGCAGCTTAGGGGTGGCCCCAAATTCACCCCTCCACTTT. The full variable domain, in which reference TRBV13 and TRBJ1-6 provide the parts outside the CDR3, is AAGVIQSPRHLIKEKRETATLKCYPIPRHDTVYWYQQGPGQDPQFLISFYEKMQSDKGSIPDRFSAQQFSDYHSELNMSSLELGDSALYFCASSLGVAPNSPLHFGNGTRLTVT.

The chain couples TRBV29-1 to TRBJ1-1; no reliable D call. Germline lookup yields CDR1 SQVTM and CDR2 ANQGSEA. The CDR3 runs 10 residues. With 7 bases removed from V and 1 base from J, the gap between germline ends came to 4 bases. In nucleotides, the CDR3 is TGCAGCGCCCGGAACACTGAAGCTTTCTTT. Its translation is CSARNTEAFF.

The V gene is TRBV13, the J gene TRBJ2-4; a weak D match, TRBD2 (9 bases). The closer fit of TRBJ2-7 to the DNA end suggests the J call may be wrong. Germline V gene lookup returns CDR1 PRHDT and CDR2 FYEKMQ (reference sequence). The CDR3 sequence is 18 residues long. CDR3 DNA: TGTGCCAGCAGCTTGAACAGGGGGATGGCGGGAGGGCCCTACGAGCAGTACTTC. This encodes CASSLNRGMAGGPYEQYF.

V and J are TRBV12-3 or TRBV12-4 and TRBJ2-3; TRBD1 agrees at 8 bases. J lost 7 bases, V lost 4 bases, and 7 bases had no gene match. This CDR3 comprises 14 residues. The CDR3 nucleotides are TGTGCCAGCAGTTCAGGGGGCCCTTGGAATACGCAGTATTTT. It codes for CASSSGGPWNTQYF.

This clonotype occurred a few times. V and J are TRBV6-2 or TRBV6-3 and TRBJ2-1; 8 bases match TRBD2. With V trimmed by 0 bases and J by 8 bases, 12 bases remained unmatched. The CDR3 sequence is 17 residues long. Looked up from germline, CDR1 is MNHEY and CDR2 is SVGEGT. CDR3 sequence: CASSYSSSGTSGYEQFF. In DNA, the CDR3 is TGTGCCAGCAGTTACTCGAGTAGCGGGACTTCTGGATATGAGCAGTTCTTC.

V gene TRBV29-1 combines with J gene TRBJ2-3; D not certain. The CDR3 is 14 residues long. Germline V lookup: CDR1 SQVTM, CDR2 ANQGSEA. Trimming stripped 1 base from V and 2 bases from J, with 10 bases between. The CDR3 DNA reads TGCAGCGTTGAAGCACCTAGGACCACAGATACGCAGTATTTT. Encoded protein: CSVEAPRTTDTQYF.

The chain uses TRBV28 and TRBJ2-5; D ambiguous. The end of the DNA fits TRBJ2-7 better, so the J call may be wrong. The CDR3 length is 14 residues. In germline, CDR1 is MDHEN, CDR2 SYDVKM. Here the CDR3 reads CASSFERSYYEQYF. The CDR3 region has the DNA TGTGCCAGCAGTTTTGAGAGATCCTACTACGAGCAGTACTTC.

In nucleotides, the CDR3 is TGTGCCAGCAGCCTTCCAGGGATGAATGAAAAACTGTTTTTT. Its protein product is CASSLPGMNEKLFF. The chain is built from TRBV7-9 and TRBJ1-4, with D possibly being TRBD1 (5 bases). The CDR3 runs to 14 residues. Germline V gene data show CDR1 as SEHNR and CDR2 as FQNEAQ (reference sequence). Deletions cut 5 bases from V and 5 bases from J, with 12 bases between.

CDR3 region: CASSIPRISYNEQYF. CDR3 coding DNA: TGTGCCAGCAGCATCCCCAGGATCTCCTACAATGAGCAGTACTTC. This chain uses TRBV5-4 with TRBJ2-7; D ambiguous. The germline V gene encodes CDR1 SGHNT and CDR2 YYREEE (reference sequence). The CDR3 is made up of 15 amino acids. Trimming stripped 4 bases from V and 7 bases from J, with 21 bases between.

In this sample, this clonotype turned up a few times. This chain links TRBV20-1 with TRBJ2-5; D might be TRBD1 (6 bases). The CDR3 has 13 residues. Trimming left V 4 bases short and J 7 bases short, with 16 bases between. The germline V gene has CDR1 DFQATT and CDR2 SNEGSKA (reference sequence). The CDR3 here is CSAKNREIGTQYF. The DNA of the CDR3 is TGCAGTGCTAAGAACAGGGAGATAGGGACCCAGTACTTC.

This clonotype has just one count. The gene calls are TRBV7-6 and TRBJ2-5; weak D call: TRBD2 (6 bases). This CDR3 contains 16 residues. Germline values: CDR1 SGHVS, CDR2 FNYEAQ. V lost 1 base to trimming and J lost 0 bases, with 12 bases between them. CDR3 DNA sequence: TGTGCCAGCAGCTTAGTATCCATAGCGGACCAAGAGACCCAGTACTTC. It encodes CASSLVSIADQETQYF.

The chain joins TRBV6-1 to TRBJ2-7; 11 nucleotides match TRBD2. The V gene end was trimmed by 5 bases and the J gene end by 3 bases; junction bases not matched to a gene: 6. This CDR3 is built from 15 residues. CDR1 and CDR2 (germline): MNHNS, SASEGT. CDR3 coding DNA: TGTGCCAGCAGTTCCCTTACTAGCGGGAGCTACGAGCAGTACTTC. Translated: CASSSLTSGSYEQYF.

V is TRBV7-2 and J is TRBJ1-5; no reliable D call. The CDR3 totals 16 residues. V lost 4 bases, J lost 0 bases, and 13 bases lay in between. Germline lookup yields CDR1 SGHTA and CDR2 FQGNSA. CDR3 residues: CASSSKVGHSNQPQHF. The DNA of the CDR3 is TGTGCCAGCAGCTCGAAAGTGGGTCATAGCAATCAGCCCCAGCATTTT.

V is TRBV2 and J is TRBJ2-1; D assignment may be TRBD1 or TRBD2 (5 bases each). Between the trimmed V and J ends, which lost 6 bases and 5 bases, there was a span of 11 bases. This CDR3 comprises 13 residues. Germline CDR1 SNHLY, CDR2 FYNNEI. The CDR3 spells CASRRVRDNEQFF. The CDR3 coding sequence is TGTGCCAGCAGGAGGGTCAGGGACAATGAGCAGTTCTTC.

This rearrangement joins TRBV7-6 to TRBJ1-2, with 7 bases matching TRBD1. The CDR3 sequence is 14 residues long. J lost 5 bases, V lost 6 bases, and 9 bases had no gene match. Germline CDR1 SGHVS, CDR2 FNYEAQ. For the CDR3, the DNA is TGTGCCAGCAGATCCAGACAGGGTCGGTATGGCTACACCTTC. It encodes CASRSRQGRYGYTF.

The chain recombines TRBV12-3 or TRBV12-4 with TRBJ2-7, with 8 nucleotides matching TRBD1. The CDR3 has 14 residues. V was clipped by 6 bases and J by 3 bases; unmatched bases: 7. As DNA, the CDR3 is TGTGCCAGCAGCCAGACAGGGGACGGCTACGAGCAGTACTTC. Its protein product is CASSQTGDGYEQYF.

The chain couples TRBV5-1 to TRBJ1-1; the D is unclear. V was cut by 1 base and J by 4 bases, with 11 bases left in between. Germline V gives CDR1 SGHRS, CDR2 YFSETQ. The CDR3 spans 14 residues. In DNA form, the CDR3 reads TGCGCCAGCAGCTTGTCCTGGGAGCCCACTGAAGCTTTCTTT. Translating gives CASSLSWEPTEAFF.

This clonotype was seen at least ten times. This chain uses TRBV6-2 or TRBV6-3 with TRBJ1-6, with no clear D. Germline CDR1 MNHEY, CDR2 SVGEGT. CDR3 length: 15 amino acids. Trimming took off 6 bases at V and 0 bases at J, with 9 bases between the two ends. CDR3 sequence: CASSFRSSYNSPLHF. The CDR3 DNA follows: TGTGCCAGCAGCTTCAGGAGCTCCTATAATTCACCCCTCCACTTT.

The rearrangement uses TRBV10-2 and TRBJ1-5; 7 nucleotides agree with TRBD1. The CDR3 consists of 19 residues. Germline loops: CDR1 WSHSY, CDR2 SAAADI. Trimming took 4 bases from V and 0 from J; bases not matched to a gene: 15. CDR3 loop: CASSATTGTADYSNQPQHF. Written as DNA, the CDR3 is TGCGCCAGCAGTGCTACTACCGGGACAGCCGACTATAGCAATCAGCCCCAGCATTTT.